This T cell receptor (beta chain) is from a study of T cells after yellow fever vaccination. TCRdb re-called the 5' RACE reads through MiXCR, storing one row per CDR3 protein. This table has tens of thousands of distinct CDR3 sequences, more than 9% appearing once. The germline V and J ends were trimmed by 5 bases and 0 bases, with 13 bases remaining between them. CDR1 is LNHDA and CDR2 is SQIVND in the germline V gene (reference sequence). The CDR3 covers 15 residues. This clonotype occurred many times. The receptor was isolated from a young man who received the YFV17D yellow fever vaccine. The gene calls are TRBV19 and TRBJ1-2; no clear D. This material consisted of PBMCs, either bulk or a sorted T-cell subset (CD4+, CD8+, memory, or dextramer-sorted; not recorded which), taken about 2 weeks after the first yellow fever vaccination. The chain's CDR3 is CASSPMDGANYGYTF. CDR3 coding DNA: TGTGCCAGTAGTCCGATGGACGGGGCTAACTATGGCTACACCTTC.